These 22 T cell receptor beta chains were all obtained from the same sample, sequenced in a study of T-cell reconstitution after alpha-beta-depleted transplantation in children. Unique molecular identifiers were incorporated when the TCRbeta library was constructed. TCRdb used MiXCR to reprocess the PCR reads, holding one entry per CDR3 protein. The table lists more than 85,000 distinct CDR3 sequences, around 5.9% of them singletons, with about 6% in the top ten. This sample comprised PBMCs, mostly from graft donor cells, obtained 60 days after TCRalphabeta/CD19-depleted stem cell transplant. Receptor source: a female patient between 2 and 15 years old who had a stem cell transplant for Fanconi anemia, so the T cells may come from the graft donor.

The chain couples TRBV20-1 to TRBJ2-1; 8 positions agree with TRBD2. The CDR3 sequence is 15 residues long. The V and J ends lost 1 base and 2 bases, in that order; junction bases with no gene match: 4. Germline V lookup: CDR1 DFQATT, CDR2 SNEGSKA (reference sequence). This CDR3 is CSARVKREPYNEQFF. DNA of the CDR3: TGCAGTGCTAGAGTGAAGCGGGAGCCCTACAATGAGCAGTTCTTC.

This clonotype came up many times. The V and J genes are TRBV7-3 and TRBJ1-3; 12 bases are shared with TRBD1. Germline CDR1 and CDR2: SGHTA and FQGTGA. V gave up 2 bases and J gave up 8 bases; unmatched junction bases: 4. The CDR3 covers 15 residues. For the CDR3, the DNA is TGTGCCAGCAGCTTAGGGACAGGGGGCTCGGACACCATATATTTT. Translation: CASSLGTGGSDTIYF.

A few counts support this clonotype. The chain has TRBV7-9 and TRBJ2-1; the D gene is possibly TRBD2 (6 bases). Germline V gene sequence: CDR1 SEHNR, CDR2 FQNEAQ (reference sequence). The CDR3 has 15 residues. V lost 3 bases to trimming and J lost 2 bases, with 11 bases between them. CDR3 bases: TGTGCCAGCAGCTTCTCCGGGAGTCCCTACAATGAGCAGTTCTTC. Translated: CASSFSGSPYNEQFF.

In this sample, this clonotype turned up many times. CDR3 DNA sequence: TGCAGTGCCCCGGACTCTAGCGGCGGGTCGGCCCAGTACTTC. This codes for CSAPDSSGGSAQYF. This chain connects TRBV20-1 to TRBJ2-5; 7 bases match TRBD2. The ends lost 6 bases at V and 9 bases at J; junction bases unmatched: 16. Germline V CDR1 and CDR2: DFQATT, SNEGSKA (reference sequence). The CDR3 has 14 residues.

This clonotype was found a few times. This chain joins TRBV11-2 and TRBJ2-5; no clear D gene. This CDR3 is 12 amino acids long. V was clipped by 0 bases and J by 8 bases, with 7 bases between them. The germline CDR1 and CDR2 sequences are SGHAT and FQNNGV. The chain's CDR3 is CASSLDRHTQYF. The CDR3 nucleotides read TGTGCCAGCAGCTTAGATCGCCATACCCAGTACTTC.

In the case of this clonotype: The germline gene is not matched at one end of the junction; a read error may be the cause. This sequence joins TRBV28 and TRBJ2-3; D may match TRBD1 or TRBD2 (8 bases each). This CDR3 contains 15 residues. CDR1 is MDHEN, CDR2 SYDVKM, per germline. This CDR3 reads CASSGQGGRRNTHYF. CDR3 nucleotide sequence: TGTGCCAGCAGTGGACAGGGCGGGAGGCGCAATACGCACTATTTT.

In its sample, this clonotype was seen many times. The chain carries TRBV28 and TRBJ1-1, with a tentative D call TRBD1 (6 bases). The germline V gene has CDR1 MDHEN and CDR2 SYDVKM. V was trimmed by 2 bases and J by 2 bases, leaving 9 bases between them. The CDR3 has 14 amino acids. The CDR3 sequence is CASSLVQGNTEAFF. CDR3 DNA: TGTGCCAGCAGTTTAGTACAGGGCAACACTGAAGCTTTCTTT.

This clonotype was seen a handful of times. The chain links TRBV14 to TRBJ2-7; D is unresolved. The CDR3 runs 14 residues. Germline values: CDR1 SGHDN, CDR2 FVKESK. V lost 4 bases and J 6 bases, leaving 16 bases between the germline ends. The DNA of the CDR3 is TGTGCCAGCAGCCCCCACCCGGCGCAGATCGAGCAGTACTTC. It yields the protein CASSPHPAQIEQYF.

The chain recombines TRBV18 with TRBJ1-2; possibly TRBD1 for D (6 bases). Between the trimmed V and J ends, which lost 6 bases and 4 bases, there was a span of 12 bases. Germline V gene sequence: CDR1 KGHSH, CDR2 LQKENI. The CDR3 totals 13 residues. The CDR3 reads CASSPDSLYGYTF. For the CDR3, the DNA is TGTGCCAGCTCCCCGGACAGTCTCTATGGCTACACCTTC.

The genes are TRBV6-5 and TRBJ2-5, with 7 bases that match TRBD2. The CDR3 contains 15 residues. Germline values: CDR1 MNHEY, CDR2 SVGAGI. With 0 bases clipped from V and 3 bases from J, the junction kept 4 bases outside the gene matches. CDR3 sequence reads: CASSYSGGSEETQYF. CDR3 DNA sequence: TGTGCCAGCAGTTACTCAGGCGGGAGTGAAGAGACCCAGTACTTC.

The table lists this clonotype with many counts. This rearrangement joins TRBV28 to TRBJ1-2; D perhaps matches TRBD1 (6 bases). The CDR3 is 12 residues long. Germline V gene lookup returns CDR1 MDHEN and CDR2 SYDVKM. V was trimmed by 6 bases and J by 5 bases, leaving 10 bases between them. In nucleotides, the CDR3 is TGTGCCAGCAGCAAACAGGGATATGGCTACACCTTC. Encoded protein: CASSKQGYGYTF.

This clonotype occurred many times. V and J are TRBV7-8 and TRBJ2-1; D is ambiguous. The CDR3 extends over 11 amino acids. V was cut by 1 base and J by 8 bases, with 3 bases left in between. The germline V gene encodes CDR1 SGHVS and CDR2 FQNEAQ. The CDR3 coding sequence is TGTGCCAGCAGCTTAGATCATGAGCAGTTCTTC. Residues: CASSLDHEQFF.

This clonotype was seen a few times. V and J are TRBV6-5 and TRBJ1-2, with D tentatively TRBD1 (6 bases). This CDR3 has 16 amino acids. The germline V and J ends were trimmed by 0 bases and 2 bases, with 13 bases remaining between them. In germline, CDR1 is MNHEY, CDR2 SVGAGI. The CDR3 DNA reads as TGTGCCAGCAGTTACTCCCGGGGAGGGGGAAACTATGGCTACACCTTC. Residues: CASSYSRGGGNYGYTF.

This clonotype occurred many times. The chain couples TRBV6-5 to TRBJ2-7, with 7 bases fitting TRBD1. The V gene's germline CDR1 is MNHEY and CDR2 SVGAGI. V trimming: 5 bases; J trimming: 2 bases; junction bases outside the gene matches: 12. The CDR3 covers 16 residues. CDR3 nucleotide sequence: TGTGCCAGCAGTACTAGGACAGGATCCCCTACCTACGAGCAGTACTTC. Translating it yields CASSTRTGSPTYEQYF.

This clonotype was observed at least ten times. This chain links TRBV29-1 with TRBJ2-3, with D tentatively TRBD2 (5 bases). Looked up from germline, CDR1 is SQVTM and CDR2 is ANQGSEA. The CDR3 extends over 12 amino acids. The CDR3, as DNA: TGCACCTCCCTGAGGGTAACAGATACGCAGTATTTT. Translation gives CTSLRVTDTQYF.

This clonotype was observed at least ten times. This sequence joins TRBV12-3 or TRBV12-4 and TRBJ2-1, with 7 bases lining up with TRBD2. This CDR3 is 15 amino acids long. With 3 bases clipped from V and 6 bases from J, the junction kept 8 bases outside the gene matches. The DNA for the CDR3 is TGTGCCAGCAGTTTGGGCGGGAGATCTGTCAATGAGCAGTTCTTC. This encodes CASSLGGRSVNEQFF.

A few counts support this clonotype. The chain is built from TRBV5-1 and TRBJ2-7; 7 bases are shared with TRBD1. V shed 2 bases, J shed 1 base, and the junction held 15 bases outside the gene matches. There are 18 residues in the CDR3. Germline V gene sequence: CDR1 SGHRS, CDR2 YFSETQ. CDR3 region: CASSLSPSGTALSYEQYF. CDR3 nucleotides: TGCGCCAGCAGCTTATCCCCGTCCGGGACAGCCCTTTCCTACGAGCAGTACTTC.

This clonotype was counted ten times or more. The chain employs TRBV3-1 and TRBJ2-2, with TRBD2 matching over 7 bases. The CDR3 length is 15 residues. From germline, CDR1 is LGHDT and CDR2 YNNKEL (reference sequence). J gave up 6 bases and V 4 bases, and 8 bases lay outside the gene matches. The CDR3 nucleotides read TGTGCCAGCAGCCTCGGCGGGAGTGGGGCCGGGGAGCTGTTTTTT. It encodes CASSLGGSGAGELFF.

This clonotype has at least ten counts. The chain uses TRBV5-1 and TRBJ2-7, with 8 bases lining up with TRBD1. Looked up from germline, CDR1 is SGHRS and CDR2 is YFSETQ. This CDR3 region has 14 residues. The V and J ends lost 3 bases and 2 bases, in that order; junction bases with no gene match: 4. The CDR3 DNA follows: TGCGCCAGCAGCTCCTCAGGGGGCGCCTACGAGCAGTACTTC. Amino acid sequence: CASSSSGGAYEQYF. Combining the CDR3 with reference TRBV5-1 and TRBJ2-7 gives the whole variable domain KAGVTQTPRYLIKTRGQQVTLSCSPISGHRSVSWYQQTPGQGLQFLFEYFSETQRNKGNFPGRFSGRQFSNSRSEMNVSTLELGDSALYLCASSSSGGAYEQYFGPGTRLTVT.

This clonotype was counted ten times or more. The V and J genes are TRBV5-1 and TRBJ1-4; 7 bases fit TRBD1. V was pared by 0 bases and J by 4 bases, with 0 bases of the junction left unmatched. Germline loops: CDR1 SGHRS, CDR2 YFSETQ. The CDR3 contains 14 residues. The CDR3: CASSLGQGNEKLFF. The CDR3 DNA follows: TGCGCCAGCAGCTTGGGACAGGGTAATGAAAAACTGTTTTTT.

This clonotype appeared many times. The CDR3 bases are TGTGCCAGCAGTGAAGCTCCAGGGGGCCTGTTCTTC. Translating gives CASSEAPGGLFF. This rearrangement joins TRBV6-1 to TRBJ2-1; 8 bases line up with TRBD1. CDR1 and CDR2 (germline): MNHNS, SASEGT. The CDR3 has 12 residues. V lost 0 bases, J lost 15 bases, and 4 bases stayed unmatched.

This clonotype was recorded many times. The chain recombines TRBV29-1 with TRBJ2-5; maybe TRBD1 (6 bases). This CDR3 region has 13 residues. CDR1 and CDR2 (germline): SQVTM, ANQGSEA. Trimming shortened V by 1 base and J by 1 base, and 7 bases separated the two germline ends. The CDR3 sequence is CSVEGTVQETQYF. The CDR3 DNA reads TGCAGCGTTGAAGGGACAGTCCAAGAGACCCAGTACTTC.